The clone carrying this T cell receptor (beta chain) appeared a few times. As yet, its antigen is unknown. The table came from immunoSEQ multiplex PCR; TCRdb's copy has only in-frame clones and leaves some out. The table lists over 5,000 clones, 95% to 98% of them singletons, with roughly 8.6% in the top ten. The sample is drawn from a study of naive CD8 T cells in extremely preterm neonates. Broader study findings: Preterm CDR3s were shorter than older groups', with fewer N additions and less trimming.

Source material: naive CD8+ T cells from blood. This sequence was found in a human donor in good health.

CDR3 bases: TGCGCCAGCAGCCAAGGCCACTCGTCTTCGGACGAGCAGTACTTC. Translating it yields CASSQGHSSSDEQYF. The chain links TRBV4-3 to TRBJ2-7; D unresolved. Looked up from germline, CDR1 is LGHNA and CDR2 is YSLEER. V lost 1 base and J 5 bases, leaving 15 bases between the germline ends. This CDR3 contains 15 residues.